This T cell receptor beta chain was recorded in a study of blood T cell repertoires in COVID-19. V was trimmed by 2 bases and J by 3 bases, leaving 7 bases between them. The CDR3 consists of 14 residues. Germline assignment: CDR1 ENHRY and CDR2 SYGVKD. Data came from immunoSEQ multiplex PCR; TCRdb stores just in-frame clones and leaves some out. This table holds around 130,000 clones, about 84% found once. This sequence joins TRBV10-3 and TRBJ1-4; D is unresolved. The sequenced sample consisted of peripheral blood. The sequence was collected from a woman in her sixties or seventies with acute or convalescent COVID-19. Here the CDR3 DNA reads TGTGCCATCAGTGAGGTGGCGGCTAATGAAAAACTGTTTTTT. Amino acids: CAISEVAANEKLFF.